The T cell receptor beta chain under discussion was sequenced for a study of blood T cell repertoires in COVID-19. Overall study: Sources were T cells, B-cell-depleted T cells, or PBMCs; the material itself was cDNA or gDNA.

A single count supports this clone. Distinct nucleotide sequences in the sample also encode this CDR3. V gave up 6 bases and J gave up 0 bases, with 12 bases separating them. CDR1 and CDR2 from the germline V gene are KGHSH and LQKENI. The CDR3 runs 14 residues. Categorization into cohorts depended on clinical history that participants reported. In the authors' methods: Amplification with reference gene primers provided the estimates of nucleated cell counts. The assay was immunoSEQ multiplex PCR, and TCRdb's table has in-frame clones only and misses some. The V and J calls and the clone size are those of that table, but D and trimming were determined from the DNA. The sample records 300,000 to 450,000 clones, about 90% being singletons.

The chain employs TRBV18 and TRBJ2-7; possible D gene TRBD1, 5 bases. The specimen sequenced was PBMCs or T cells enriched from blood (not recorded which). The source of this sequence is a man aged 25 to 45 who had recovered from COVID-19. Written as DNA, the CDR3 is TGTGCCAGCTCCCCCACAGGATCCTCCTACGAGCAGTACTTC. Its translation: CASSPTGSSYEQYF.